Listed below are T cell receptor beta chains from one sample, sequenced in a study of identical twins. TCRdb fed the 5' RACE reads into MiXCR, producing one record per CDR3 protein. This table has about 920,000 distinct CDR3 sequences, more than 9% appearing once. This sample also belongs to another study, concerning yellow fever vaccine responses in identical twins.

The sequenced material came from PBMCs. The receptors shown here come from a woman between 18 and 30 years old in good health. Each CDR3 is given with its conserved first and last residue.

V	J	CDR3
TRBV20-1	TRBJ1-1	CSAPRGRAEAFF
TRBV27	TRBJ2-1	CASSLAGAVTYNEQFF
TRBV12-3/TRBV12-4	TRBJ2-3	CASSFSGEDTQYF
TRBV7-9	TRBJ2-1	CASSPGTRYNEQFF
TRBV27	TRBJ2-1	CASSARASGRIGEQFF
TRBV4-1	TRBJ2-2	CASTPGPNTGELFF
TRBV7-9	TRBJ1-1	CASSLSRANTEAFF
TRBV7-8	TRBJ2-5	CASSLGGLRETQYF
TRBV6-5	TRBJ1-6	CASSWTGFIISPLHF
TRBV7-9	TRBJ2-3	CASSSRTSGRDGDTQYF
TRBV5-1	TRBJ1-4	CASSLQGAINEKLFF
TRBV3-1	TRBJ2-1	CASSRQRINNEQFF
TRBV11-2	TRBJ2-3	CASSFVGQITDTQYF
TRBV11-2	TRBJ2-7	CASIPRLGPYEQYF
TRBV5-1	TRBJ2-2	CASSLGGTGSGELFF
TRBV20-1	TRBJ2-2	CSALSGTSSGELFF
TRBV12-3/TRBV12-4	TRBJ2-2	CASSPGQPWSTGELFF
TRBV28	TRBJ2-3	CASSLAGTLSSTDTQYF
TRBV27	TRBJ2-4	CASSFGGAKNIQYF
TRBV7-9	TRBJ2-5	CASSLSFAETQYF
TRBV4-2	TRBJ2-1	CASSQDGAASSYNEQFF
TRBV29-1	TRBJ2-5	CSVERLAGIPETQYF
TRBV7-8	TRBJ2-2	CASSLGSVRTINTGELFF
TRBV11-1	TRBJ2-3	CASSLTTGLAGPTSTDTQYF
TRBV28	TRBJ1-5	CASTRAAPQPQHF
TRBV15	TRBJ1-1	CATSREIRNPGTEAFF
TRBV2	TRBJ1-5	CASSEAPSNQPQHF
TRBV20-1	TRBJ2-1	CSARDWSSYNEQFF
TRBV3-1	TRBJ2-1	CASSLTSKSNEQFF
TRBV6-4	TRBJ1-5	CASSVRSQPQHF
TRBV7-9	TRBJ2-5	CASSPGGGHETQYF
TRBV9	TRBJ2-5	CASSSEGGQQETQYF
TRBV2	TRBJ2-1	CASSEASVPSYNEQFF
TRBV28	TRBJ2-1	CASSWLAGSNEQFF
TRBV12-3/TRBV12-4	TRBJ2-3	CATTLGGRGGTDTQYF
TRBV4-1	TRBJ2-4	CASSHPPRTKNIQYF
TRBV29-1	TRBJ2-4	CSVEDPGTTLKYF
TRBV12-3/TRBV12-4	TRBJ1-5	CASSSPQDKRDQPQHF
TRBV20-1	TRBJ2-3	CSAQSDDTQYF
TRBV2	TRBJ1-1	CASGAQGTHEAFF
TRBV20-1	TRBJ2-1	CSARWTDYNEQFF
TRBV4-1	TRBJ2-1	CASSRNDRGNEQFF
TRBV4-1	TRBJ2-2	CASSPYSGSSGELFF
TRBV28	TRBJ2-1	CASSLTSGRGYSEQFF
TRBV20-1	TRBJ2-5	CSARDYFGQETQYF
TRBV6-1	TRBJ1-2	CASRPRDIPYGYTF
TRBV4-1	TRBJ2-1	CASSQEVASYNEQFF
TRBV24-1	TRBJ2-1	CATSYTSGIYNEQFF
TRBV12-3/TRBV12-4	TRBJ2-1	CASSPVWYNEQFF
TRBV27	TRBJ2-3	CASSYSEGTDTQYF
TRBV6-1	TRBJ2-2	CASSEQQGWAGELFF
TRBV29-1	TRBJ2-3	CSVVSGRVTDTQYF
TRBV15	TRBJ1-5	CATSRDGQSNQPQHF
TRBV29-1	TRBJ2-7	CSVEGLAGFYEQYF